This is a list of T cell receptor beta chains from one sample in a study of blood T cell repertoires in COVID-19. Assay used: immunoSEQ multiplex PCR; TCRdb lists only in-frame clones, some missing. The sample carries approximately 140,000 clones, approximately 80% recorded once. Sequencing used peripheral blood. The receptors come from a man in his sixties with active or convalescent COVID-19. Both conserved end residues are part of each CDR3. Fields, in order: V gene, J gene, clone size, D gene, CDR3 DNA, CDR3 protein. A D gene is named only where the DNA matches it firmly. Where a row states a size, it is once, few, many or the class of an expanded clone; other rows omit it.

v_call: TRBV4-1; j_call: TRBJ2-3; clone_size: NA; d_call: TRBD1; cdr3_nt: TGCGCCAGCAGCCGGGGGACAGACTACCGCACAGATACGCAGTATTTT; cdr3_aa: CASSRGTDYRTDTQYF
v_call: TRBV30; j_call: TRBJ2-7; clone_size: NA; d_call: NA; cdr3_nt: TGTGCCTGGAGTGTATCACAATACGAGCAGTACTTC; cdr3_aa: CAWSVSQYEQYF
v_call: TRBV5-1; j_call: TRBJ2-7; clone_size: NA; d_call: TRBD2; cdr3_nt: TGCGCCAGCAGACAGGTCCTAGCGGATTACGAGCAGTACTTC; cdr3_aa: CASRQVLADYEQYF
v_call: TRBV4-3; j_call: TRBJ2-4; clone_size: NA; d_call: TRBD1; cdr3_nt: TGCGCCAGCAGCCAAGCCCTGACAGGGGCCCTAACCAAAAACATTCAGTACTTC; cdr3_aa: CASSQALTGALTKNIQYF
v_call: TRBV9; j_call: TRBJ2-2; clone_size: NA; d_call: NA; cdr3_nt: TGTGCCAGCAGCCCTTATTTGTCCGGGGAGCTGTTTTTT; cdr3_aa: CASSPYLSGELFF
v_call: TRBV4-2; j_call: TRBJ2-7; clone_size: NA; d_call: NA; cdr3_nt: TGTGCCAGCAGCCAAGACCGCTCAGCGTACGAGCAGTACTTC; cdr3_aa: CASSQDRSAYEQYF
v_call: TRBV7-2; j_call: TRBJ2-3; clone_size: NA; d_call: NA; cdr3_nt: TGTGCCAGCACCACCTATGACACAGATACGCAGTATTTT; cdr3_aa: CASTTYDTDTQYF
v_call: TRBV7-9; j_call: TRBJ1-1; clone_size: NA; d_call: NA; cdr3_nt: TGTGCCAGCAGCTTAGGTCGGGGAGATGAAGCTTTCTTT; cdr3_aa: CASSLGRGDEAFF
v_call: TRBV9; j_call: TRBJ2-3; clone_size: few; d_call: TRBD2; cdr3_nt: TGTGCCAGCAGCGTAACGACTAGCGGGCGCACAGATACGCAGTATTTT; cdr3_aa: CASSVTTSGRTDTQYF
v_call: TRBV5-6; j_call: TRBJ2-7; clone_size: NA; d_call: NA; cdr3_nt: TGTGCCAGCAGCTCTATAACTCCCTCCGAGCAGTACTTC; cdr3_aa: CASSSITPSEQYF
v_call: TRBV14; j_call: TRBJ2-1; clone_size: NA; d_call: NA; cdr3_nt: TGTGCCAGCAGCCAAGATCTTGGGACACACTCCTACAATGAGCAGTTCTTC; cdr3_aa: CASSQDLGTHSYNEQFF
v_call: TRBV5-1; j_call: TRBJ2-7; clone_size: NA; d_call: NA; cdr3_nt: TGCGCCAGCAGCTTCCAGGAAAGAACCACCGAGCAGTACTTC; cdr3_aa: CASSFQERTTEQYF
v_call: TRBV5-5; j_call: TRBJ2-7; clone_size: NA; d_call: TRBD1; cdr3_nt: TGTGCCAGCAGCGGTTCGGACAGGGAAGACTACGAGCAGTACTTC; cdr3_aa: CASSGSDREDYEQYF
v_call: TRBV10-3; j_call: TRBJ2-6; clone_size: NA; d_call: NA; cdr3_nt: TGTGCCATCAGTGAGTCGCGAGCCGGGGCCAACGTCCTGACTTTC; cdr3_aa: CAISESRAGANVLTF
v_call: TRBV10-2; j_call: TRBJ1-6; clone_size: NA; d_call: TRBD1; cdr3_nt: TGCGCCAGCAGTAGAGGACAGGATAAGCGGACACCCCTCCACTTT; cdr3_aa: CASSRGQDKRTPLHF
v_call: TRBV11-2; j_call: TRBJ2-6; clone_size: NA; d_call: NA; cdr3_nt: TGTGCCAGCAGCCCACTCGGTCTGGCTGGGGCCAACGTCCTGACTTTC; cdr3_aa: CASSPLGLAGANVLTF
v_call: TRBV4-3; j_call: TRBJ2-1; clone_size: NA; d_call: NA; cdr3_nt: TGCGCCAGCAGCCCCCGGGACTACAATGAGCAGTTCTTC; cdr3_aa: CASSPRDYNEQFF
v_call: TRBV9; j_call: TRBJ2-2; clone_size: NA; d_call: NA; cdr3_nt: TGTGCCAGCAGCGTACGACATGAAGACACCGGGGAGCTGTTTTTT; cdr3_aa: CASSVRHEDTGELFF
v_call: TRBV6-4; j_call: TRBJ1-1; clone_size: few; d_call: NA; cdr3_nt: TGTGCCAGCAGTGACAAAGGCTGGGTGGGGGGAGGTGAAGCTTTCTTT; cdr3_aa: CASSDKGWVGGGEAFF
v_call: TRBV6-2/TRBV6-3; j_call: TRBJ1-1; clone_size: NA; d_call: NA; cdr3_nt: TGTGCCAGCAGTTTATTCTCCGCCAGCACTGAAGCTTTCTTT; cdr3_aa: CASSLFSASTEAFF
v_call: TRBV3-1/TRBV3-2; j_call: TRBJ1-1; clone_size: NA; d_call: NA; cdr3_nt: TGTGCCAGCAGCCTCCGGGAGGGGACTGAAGCTTTCTTT; cdr3_aa: CASSLREGTEAFF
v_call: TRBV6-5; j_call: TRBJ2-5; clone_size: NA; d_call: TRBD1; cdr3_nt: TGTGCCAGCCACAGGGGCCCACAAGAGACCCAGTACTTC; cdr3_aa: CASHRGPQETQYF
v_call: TRBV9; j_call: TRBJ2-7; clone_size: NA; d_call: NA; cdr3_nt: TGTGCCAGCAGCGAGAGCGTCGGGAGCGCCTACGAGCAGTACTTC; cdr3_aa: CASSESVGSAYEQYF
v_call: TRBV18; j_call: TRBJ2-7; clone_size: few; d_call: TRBD2; cdr3_nt: TGTGCCAGCTCACCACCGGGAGGGACCTACGAGCAGTACTTC; cdr3_aa: CASSPPGGTYEQYF
v_call: TRBV11-1; j_call: TRBJ2-7; clone_size: NA; d_call: NA; cdr3_nt: TGTGCCAGCAGCTTATTTCGAGATTCCTACGAGCAGTACTTC; cdr3_aa: CASSLFRDSYEQYF
v_call: TRBV5-1; j_call: TRBJ2-7; clone_size: NA; d_call: TRBD1; cdr3_nt: TGCGCCAGCAGCTTTGGGACAGAAGGGGCCGAGCAGTACTTC; cdr3_aa: CASSFGTEGAEQYF
v_call: TRBV18; j_call: TRBJ2-3; clone_size: NA; d_call: NA; cdr3_nt: TGTGCCAGCTCACCATCGGCAGGGACAGATACGCAGTATTTT; cdr3_aa: CASSPSAGTDTQYF
v_call: TRBV4-2; j_call: TRBJ2-3; clone_size: NA; d_call: TRBD2; cdr3_nt: TGTGCCAGCAGCCCTCAGCGGGAGGGCCCGGCAGATACGCAGTATTTT; cdr3_aa: CASSPQREGPADTQYF
v_call: TRBV21-1; j_call: TRBJ2-6; clone_size: few; d_call: NA; cdr3_nt: TGTGCCAAACCTTGGGCCGGGGCCAACGTCCTGACTTTC; cdr3_aa: CAKPWAGANVLTF
v_call: TRBV6-5; j_call: TRBJ2-7; clone_size: NA; d_call: TRBD1; cdr3_nt: TGTGCCACCCTCCGGGACAGGTACTACGAGCAGTACTTC; cdr3_aa: CATLRDRYYEQYF
v_call: TRBV10-3; j_call: TRBJ1-5; clone_size: NA; d_call: NA; cdr3_nt: TGTGCCATCAGTGAGCCTCGGGGGTGGTCCCAGCATTTT; cdr3_aa: CAISEPRGWSQHF
v_call: TRBV5-4; j_call: TRBJ2-2; clone_size: NA; d_call: NA; cdr3_nt: TGTGCCAGCAGCTTGATTACCAGCACCGGGGAGCTGTTTTTT; cdr3_aa: CASSLITSTGELFF
v_call: TRBV6-2/TRBV6-3; j_call: TRBJ2-2; clone_size: NA; d_call: TRBD2; cdr3_nt: TGTGCCAGCAGTTACGCCCTTCTAGCGGGAGAGGACACCGGGGAGCTGTTTTTT; cdr3_aa: CASSYALLAGEDTGELFF
v_call: TRBV6-1; j_call: TRBJ2-2; clone_size: once; d_call: TRBD2; cdr3_nt: TGTGCCAGCAGTGAAGCTGGGACTAGCGGTGCCGGGGAGCTGTTTTTT; cdr3_aa: CASSEAGTSGAGELFF
v_call: TRBV3-1/TRBV3-2; j_call: TRBJ1-2; clone_size: NA; d_call: NA; cdr3_nt: TGTGCCAGCAGCCAAGGAATACTTGGCTACACCTTC; cdr3_aa: CASSQGILGYTF
v_call: TRBV7-8; j_call: TRBJ1-1; clone_size: NA; d_call: NA; cdr3_nt: TGTGCCAGCAGCCCTACTCTGGCGGACACTGAAGCTTTCTTT; cdr3_aa: CASSPTLADTEAFF
v_call: TRBV11-2; j_call: TRBJ2-1; clone_size: NA; d_call: TRBD1; cdr3_nt: TGTGCCAGCAGCCTCCAATTAGGGGGCTATGAGCAGTTCTTC; cdr3_aa: CASSLQLGGYEQFF
v_call: TRBV23-1; j_call: TRBJ1-1; clone_size: NA; d_call: TRBD1; cdr3_nt: TGCGCCAGCAGTCAATCGAGGGAGGACAGGGCTCGGAGCACTGAAGCTTTCTTT; cdr3_aa: CASSQSREDRARSTEAFF
v_call: TRBV6-6; j_call: TRBJ1-3; clone_size: NA; d_call: NA; cdr3_nt: TGTGCCAGCGGACAGCCTTACTCTGGAAACACCATATATTTT; cdr3_aa: CASGQPYSGNTIYF
v_call: TRBV9; j_call: TRBJ1-5; clone_size: many; d_call: NA; cdr3_nt: TGTGCCAGCAGCGTAGAAGGAGGGGGCAATCAGCCCCAGCATTTT; cdr3_aa: CASSVEGGGNQPQHF
v_call: TRBV12-3/TRBV12-4; j_call: TRBJ2-1; clone_size: NA; d_call: NA; cdr3_nt: TGTGCCAGCAGCTATAGTGAGAATGAGCAGTTCTTC; cdr3_aa: CASSYSENEQFF
v_call: TRBV19; j_call: TRBJ1-1; clone_size: NA; d_call: NA; cdr3_nt: TGTGCCAGCGGACATACTGAAGCTTTCTTT; cdr3_aa: CASGHTEAFF
v_call: TRBV18; j_call: TRBJ1-2; clone_size: NA; d_call: NA; cdr3_nt: TGTGCCAGCTCACCTCCCCTAAGAGGGTACACCTTC; cdr3_aa: CASSPPLRGYTF
v_call: TRBV19; j_call: TRBJ1-1; clone_size: NA; d_call: NA; cdr3_nt: TGTGCCAGTAGTACGTTCGTGGGGGGCACTGAAGCTTTCTTT; cdr3_aa: CASSTFVGGTEAFF
v_call: TRBV24-1; j_call: TRBJ2-2; clone_size: NA; d_call: TRBD2; cdr3_nt: TGTGCCACTAGGGAGCGGGGGCTCACCGGGGAGCTGTTTTTT; cdr3_aa: CATRERGLTGELFF
v_call: TRBV30; j_call: TRBJ2-1; clone_size: NA; d_call: TRBD2; cdr3_nt: TGTGCCTGGAGTCGTAGCGGGAGGGCCTACAATGAGCAGTTCTTC; cdr3_aa: CAWSRSGRAYNEQFF
v_call: TRBV28; j_call: TRBJ1-4; clone_size: few; d_call: NA; cdr3_nt: TGTGCCAGTTTCGCGGGCGGAGAAAAACTGTTTTTT; cdr3_aa: CASFAGGEKLFF
v_call: TRBV7-2; j_call: TRBJ2-5; clone_size: NA; d_call: NA; cdr3_nt: TGTGCCAGCAGCGGGGGGACTTTACAAGAGACCCAGTACTTC; cdr3_aa: CASSGGTLQETQYF